The next 30 T cell receptor beta chains were all read from a single sample in a study of OX40 agonist ivuxolimab in advanced cancers. Here immunoSEQ multiplex PCR was the method, and the copy in TCRdb shows in-frame clones only, minus some. Of 100,000 to 150,000 clones detected, 90% appear once; the ten largest clones hold roughly 0.99%. The input for sequencing was CD4+ or CD8+ T cells sorted from blood, taken in a trial of the OX40 agonist ivuxolimab. Every receptor here comes from an adult with an advanced solid tumor such as melanoma, head and neck, liver or kidney cancer.

V and J are TRBV5-6 and TRBJ1-6; TRBD1 agrees at 7 bases. Per the germline V gene, CDR1 is SGHDT and CDR2 is YYEEEE. This CDR3 region has 14 residues. V lost 4 bases and J lost 10; bases outside the gene matches: 8. Here the CDR3 DNA reads TGTGCCAGCAGCCCGAGACAGGGACGATCACCCCTCCACTTT. Its translation is CASSPRQGRSPLHF.

As regards this clone: The sample has other DNA sequences that encode this CDR3 too. The chain is built from TRBV28 and TRBJ2-7; D is perhaps TRBD1 (6 bases). The CDR3 sequence is 13 residues long. Trimming removed 3 bases from V and 5 bases from J, with 11 bases in between. Looked up from germline, CDR1 is MDHEN and CDR2 is SYDVKM. CDR3 DNA: TGTGCCAGCAGTTTCCCATCAGGGGACGAGCAGTACTTC. This sequence encodes CASSFPSGDEQYF.

V and J are TRBV5-1 and TRBJ2-2, with 10 bases that match TRBD2. Looked up from germline, CDR1 is SGHRS and CDR2 is YFSETQ. V was clipped by 4 bases and J by 3 bases; unmatched bases: 9. CDR3 length equals 17 residues. CDR3 nucleotides: TGCGCCAGCAGCCCTGGGGCTAGCGGGAGCTACACCGGGGAGCTGTTTTTT. Protein sequence: CASSPGASGSYTGELFF.

This chain links TRBV7-2 with TRBJ2-1, with a tentative D call TRBD1 (5 bases). The length of the CDR3 is 15 residues. V was cut by 5 bases and J by 3 bases, with 14 bases left in between. The germline gives CDR1 SGHTA, CDR2 FQGNSA. The CDR3 spells CASSPPPQGYNEQFF. The CDR3 DNA sequence: TGTGCCAGCAGCCCCCCGCCGCAGGGCTACAATGAGCAGTTCTTC.

The V call is TRBV28, the J call TRBJ2-1, with unresolved D. Germline values: CDR1 MDHEN, CDR2 SYDVKM. The CDR3 loop spans 14 amino acids. Trimming took 3 bases from V and 0 from J, leaving 6 bases between them. The CDR3 region has the DNA TGTGCCAGCAGTTTTATAAGCTCCTACAATGAGCAGTTCTTC. This translates into CASSFISSYNEQFF.

The rearrangement links TRBV5-6 to TRBJ1-2; D remains ambiguous. Trimming stripped 4 bases from V and 3 bases from J, with 7 bases between. This CDR3 has 12 amino acids. Germline-derived CDR1 and CDR2 are SGHDT and YYEEEE. CDR3 region: CASSDGHYGYTF. The CDR3 nucleotides read TGTGCCAGCAGCGACGGACACTATGGCTACACCTTC.

The rearrangement joins TRBV28 to TRBJ2-7; D is undetermined. Germline CDR1 is MDHEN and CDR2 is SYDVKM. The CDR3 sequence is 14 residues long. V lost 7 bases to trimming and J lost 6 bases, with 19 bases between them. The CDR3 DNA is TGTGCCAGCAACTCACCTCTAGTCCCGGGCGAGCAGTACTTC. Protein product: CASNSPLVPGEQYF.

The genes are TRBV5-1 and TRBJ2-3; the D gene could be TRBD1 or TRBD2 (5 bases each). CDR1 and CDR2 from the germline V gene are SGHRS and YFSETQ. CDR3 size: 15 residues. Trimming took off 4 bases at V and 1 base at J, with 13 bases between the two ends. The CDR3 loop is CASSPRGDGTDTQYF. In DNA form, the CDR3 reads TGCGCCAGCAGCCCGAGAGGGGACGGCACAGATACGCAGTATTTT.

The chain carries TRBV15 and TRBJ2-1; D remains ambiguous. This CDR3 is built from 13 residues. The V and J ends lost 5 bases and 6 bases respectively, with 11 bases between them. Germline V CDR1 and CDR2: LNHNV, YYDKDF (reference sequence). CDR3 sequence: CATSFKRSNEQFF. The CDR3 DNA reads as TGTGCCACCAGCTTTAAGCGTAGCAATGAGCAGTTCTTC.

The gene calls are TRBV15 and TRBJ1-6, with D tentatively TRBD1 (6 bases). Trimming took 0 bases from V and 10 from J, leaving 10 bases between them. The germline V gene has CDR1 LNHNV and CDR2 YYDKDF (reference sequence). This CDR3 spans 14 amino acids. CDR3 nucleotide sequence: TGTGCCACCAGCAGAGACAGGGGTAGGTCACCCCTCCACTTT. This translates into CATSRDRGRSPLHF.

The chain links TRBV5-1 to TRBJ2-7; possible D gene TRBD1, 6 bases. Germline V gene sequence: CDR1 SGHRS, CDR2 YFSETQ. There are 14 residues in the CDR3. V shed 3 bases and J shed 6 bases, with 16 bases lying between them. The CDR3: CASSYRQTGSEQYF. In DNA, the CDR3 is TGCGCCAGCAGCTATAGACAAACAGGGAGCGAGCAGTACTTC.

This chain links TRBV10-3 with TRBJ1-2; D possibly corresponds to TRBD1 (6 bases). CDR1 is ENHRY, CDR2 SYGVKD, per germline. Trimming took off 2 bases at V and 2 bases at J, with 6 bases between the two ends. The CDR3 extends over 13 amino acids. The chain's CDR3 is CAISETGNYGYTF. CDR3 in DNA: TGTGCCATCAGTGAGACAGGGAACTATGGCTACACCTTC.

The rearrangement uses TRBV7-3 and TRBJ2-2; D unclear. The length of the CDR3 is 14 residues. CDR1 is SGHTA and CDR2 is FQGTGA in the germline V gene. V was clipped by 5 bases and J by 1 base, with 8 bases between them. The CDR3 DNA follows: TGTGCCAGCAGCAGTGGGGTGAACACCGGGGAGCTGTTTTTT. Residues: CASSSGVNTGELFF.

This clone was picked up a small number of times. The chain uses TRBV18 and TRBJ1-5, with D possibly matching TRBD1 (6 bases). This CDR3 is built from 16 residues. Germline V gives CDR1 KGHSH, CDR2 LQKENI. Trimming took 3 bases from V and 1 from J, leaving 13 bases between them. The CDR3 loop reads CASSPGQRGSNQPQHF. Written as DNA, the CDR3 is TGTGCCAGCTCACCCGGACAGCGGGGGAGCAATCAGCCCCAGCATTTT.

The rearrangement joins TRBV7-9 to TRBJ1-1, with D possibly TRBD1 on 5 matching bases. Germline CDR1 reads SEHNR; CDR2 reads FQNEAQ (reference sequence). The CDR3 is 14 amino acids. V shed 4 bases and J shed 5 bases, with 14 bases lying between them. CDR3 in DNA: TGTGCCAGCAGCTCGTCAGGGAAAGCGACTGAAGCTTTCTTT. Translating gives CASSSSGKATEAFF.

The rearrangement uses TRBV12-5 and TRBJ2-7; the match to TRBD1 covers 8 bases. The germline gives CDR1 LGHNT, CDR2 FRNRAP. The V and J ends lost 2 bases and 1 base, in that order; junction bases with no gene match: 7. The CDR3 sequence is 16 residues long. CDR3 sequence (DNA): TGTGCTAGTGGTTTGCCACGGACAGGGCATTCCTACGAGCAGTACTTC. This sequence encodes CASGLPRTGHSYEQYF. Together with reference TRBV12-5 and TRBJ2-7, the CDR3 gives the full variable domain: DARVTQTPRHKVTEMGQEVTMRCQPILGHNTVFWYRQTMMQGLELLAYFRNRAPLDDSGMPKDRFSAEMPDATLATLKIQPSEPRDSAVYFCASGLPRTGHSYEQYFGPGTRLTVT.

The chain combines TRBV19 with TRBJ1-5; no firm D call. Trimming cost V 11 bases and J 0 bases, with 14 bases left between them. This CDR3 comprises 14 residues. The V gene's germline CDR1 is LNHDA and CDR2 SQIVND (reference sequence). CDR3 nucleotides: TGTGCCGTTACTACATCCCATAGCAATCAGCCCCAGCATTTT. Protein sequence: CAVTTSHSNQPQHF.

The chain couples TRBV5-4 to TRBJ2-1; D possibly corresponds to TRBD1 (5 bases). The CDR3 consists of 15 residues. CDR1 and CDR2 from the germline V gene are SGHNT and YYREEE (reference sequence). Trimming removed 4 bases at V and 1 base at J, with 12 bases between. CDR3 residues: CASSPPGLSYNEQFF. Here the CDR3 DNA reads TGTGCCAGCAGCCCCCCAGGGCTGTCCTACAATGAGCAGTTCTTC.

The chain recombines TRBV18 with TRBJ2-7; D unclear. The germline CDR1 and CDR2 sequences are KGHSH and LQKENI. The CDR3 loop spans 12 amino acids. V was clipped by 1 base and J by 6 bases, with 7 bases between them. CDR3 protein: CASSPLGIEQYF. DNA for the CDR3: TGTGCCAGCTCACCACTCGGTATCGAGCAGTACTTC.

The genes are TRBV28 and TRBJ1-1, with D possibly TRBD1 on 5 matching bases. The germline V and J ends were trimmed by 8 bases and 4 bases, with 11 bases remaining between them. The CDR3 is made up of 12 amino acids. CDR1 and CDR2 from the germline V gene are MDHEN and SYDVKM. CDR3 sequence (DNA): TGTGCCAGCGATGGGGGGGTCACTGAAGCTTTCTTT. The encoded protein is CASDGGVTEAFF.

The chain uses TRBV6-5 and TRBJ1-3; possible D gene TRBD1, 6 bases. Germline V CDR1 and CDR2: MNHEY, SVGAGI. The ends were cut back, 6 bases at V and 4 bases at J, with 16 bases in the middle. CDR3 length: 15 amino acids. The CDR3 DNA reads TGTGCCAGCAGCTTGGACAGATTTGGCGGAAACACCATATATTTT. Translating gives CASSLDRFGGNTIYF.

V gene TRBV19 combines with J gene TRBJ1-1; 12 bases are shared with TRBD1. There are 15 residues in the CDR3. Trimming at V came to 7 bases and at J to 0 bases, leaving 3 bases not matched to a gene. Per germline, CDR1 LNHDA and CDR2 SQIVND (reference sequence). The CDR3, as DNA: TGTGCCAGTAAGGGACAGGGGGCAATGAACACTGAAGCTTTCTTT. Protein sequence: CASKGQGAMNTEAFF.

CDR3 DNA: TGCGCCAGCAGCTTGATCCCCCGTGGGGCTGAAGCTTTCTTT. Encoded protein: CASSLIPRGAEAFF. The V call is TRBV5-1, the J call TRBJ1-1; D unresolved. The ends were cut back, 1 base at V and 6 bases at J, with 13 bases in the middle. CDR1 and CDR2 from the germline V gene are SGHRS and YFSETQ. This CDR3 contains 14 residues. Full variable domain (remainder filled in from reference TRBV5-1 and TRBJ1-1): KAGVTQTPRYLIKTRGQQVTLSCSPISGHRSVSWYQQTPGQGLQFLFEYFSETQRNKGNFPGRFSGRQFSNSRSEMNVSTLELGDSALYLCASSLIPRGAEAFFGQGTRLTVV.

The CDR3 is CASSRDRVSYNEQFF. CDR3 sequence (DNA): TGCGCCAGCAGCCGGGACAGGGTCTCCTACAATGAGCAGTTCTTC. The chain is built from TRBV4-3 and TRBJ2-1, with 9 bases that match TRBD1. Germline V gene data show CDR1 as LGHNA and CDR2 as YSLEER. The V and J ends lost 4 bases and 0 bases, in that order; junction bases with no gene match: 1. CDR3 length equals 15 residues.

The rearrangement uses TRBV5-1 and TRBJ2-5, with a tentative D call TRBD2 (5 bases). Trimming took 0 bases from V and 5 from J, leaving 14 bases between them. CDR3 length: 15 amino acids. CDR1 is SGHRS and CDR2 is YFSETQ in the germline V gene. This CDR3 reads CASSLEASSFETQYF. The CDR3 DNA follows: TGCGCCAGCAGCTTGGAAGCTAGCTCATTCGAGACCCAGTACTTC.

This chain links TRBV19 with TRBJ1-3; a possible D gene is TRBD1 (6 bases). The V gene's germline CDR1 is LNHDA and CDR2 SQIVND (reference sequence). With 5 bases removed from V and 6 bases from J, the gap between germline ends came to 20 bases. The CDR3 runs to 16 residues. Here the CDR3 DNA reads TGTGCCAGTAGTGCCCCGGAGGGGGGCTTCGCAAACACCATATATTTT. It yields the protein CASSAPEGGFANTIYF.

Only one count was recorded for this clone. The chain is built from TRBV6-6 and TRBJ1-1; D ambiguous. Germline V lookup: CDR1 MNHNY, CDR2 SVGAGI (reference sequence). The V end was cut by 6 bases, the J end by 3 bases, with 14 bases between. The CDR3 consists of 14 residues. The CDR3 sequence: CASRNDRRDTEAFF. The CDR3 DNA sequence: TGTGCCAGCAGAAACGACCGGAGGGACACTGAAGCTTTCTTT.

The chain links TRBV19 to TRBJ2-4, with 9 bases lining up with TRBD2. Trimming took 4 bases from V and 10 from J; bases not matched to a gene: 8. Looked up from germline, CDR1 is LNHDA and CDR2 is SQIVND (reference sequence). This CDR3 has 14 amino acids. The CDR3 region has the DNA TGTGCCAGTAGTACCGGGACTAGCCTGCGTATTCAGTACTTC. Translated, it gives CASSTGTSLRIQYF.

The rearrangement uses TRBV18 and TRBJ1-1; tentatively, D is TRBD1 (5 bases). This CDR3 has 13 amino acids. The V end lost 3 bases, the J end lost 5 bases, and 10 bases lay between the germline ends. The V gene's germline CDR1 is KGHSH and CDR2 LQKENI. CDR3 nucleotides: TGTGCCAGCTCACCGTGGGGGAAAACTGAAGCTTTCTTT. This codes for CASSPWGKTEAFF.

This clone was observed a few times. The chain recombines TRBV19 with TRBJ2-3; perhaps TRBD2 as D (7 bases). V lost 8 bases and J lost 8, with 11 bases in between. From germline, CDR1 is LNHDA and CDR2 SQIVND (reference sequence). The CDR3 totals 11 residues. The CDR3 DNA reads as TGTGCCAGTGGGGGGGCGGGTACGCAGTATTTT. This translates into CASGGAGTQYF.